This T cell receptor beta chain was recovered during a study of cytomegalovirus exposure and HLA in healthy donors. Study-wide results and limits: Reports credit the classifier with highly specific, highly sensitive diagnosis of cytomegalovirus status. Subsequent analysis of the approximately 110 validation repertoires found a tendency for first-cohort TCR clusters to co-occur. The study found most TCR sequences rare, yet found some public TCRs in many donors.

Concerning this clone: Its matching antigen is unknown.

Generated by immunoSEQ multiplex PCR, the TCRdb table keeps only in-frame clones and is missing some. This table has approximately 210,000 clones, 88% appearing once. The study drew the donors from its approximately 120-subject validation cohort, separate from the roughly 670-subject first cohort. V lost 4 bases and J lost 4; bases outside the gene matches: 10. The CDR3 extends over 16 amino acids. From germline, CDR1 is SEHNR and CDR2 FQNEAQ (reference sequence). Sequenced: PBMCs. This receptor was identified in a woman aged 18-30 years in good health and CMV-seronegative. The gene calls are TRBV7-9 and TRBJ2-7; 10 nucleotides align to TRBD1. Here the CDR3 DNA reads TGTGCCAGCAGCTCGTCTTCCGGGACAGGGGTATACGAGCAGTACTTC. Amino acid sequence: CASSSSSGTGVYEQYF.